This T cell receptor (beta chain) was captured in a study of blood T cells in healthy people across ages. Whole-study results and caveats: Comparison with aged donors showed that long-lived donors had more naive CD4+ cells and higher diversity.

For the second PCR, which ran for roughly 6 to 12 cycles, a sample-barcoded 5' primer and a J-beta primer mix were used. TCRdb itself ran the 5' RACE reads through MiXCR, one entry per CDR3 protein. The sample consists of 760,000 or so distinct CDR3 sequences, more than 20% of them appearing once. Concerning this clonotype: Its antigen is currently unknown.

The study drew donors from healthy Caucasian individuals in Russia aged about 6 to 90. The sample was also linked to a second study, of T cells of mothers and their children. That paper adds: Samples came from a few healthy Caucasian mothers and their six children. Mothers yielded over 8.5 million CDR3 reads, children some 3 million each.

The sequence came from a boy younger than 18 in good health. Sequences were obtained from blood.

The CDR3 bases are TGTGCCAGCAGCTGGACTAGCGGGGGAGAAGAGACCCAGTACTTC. Protein: CASSWTSGGEETQYF. The V call is TRBV6-5, the J call TRBJ2-5; TRBD2 agrees at 13 bases. V gave up 6 bases and J gave up 3 bases; unmatched junction bases: 4. Germline CDR1 and CDR2: MNHEY and SVGAGI. The CDR3 sequence is 15 residues long.